This TCR beta chain came from a study of post-analysis software for immune sequencing data. In the study overall: Included among the disease courses, which were recorded for the cohort, were relapsing-remitting, secondary progressive and progressive-relapsing multiple sclerosis. Findings and caveats of the study: Patients carried four or five TRBV segments more frequently than controls did, and TRBV5-6, TRBV5-1 and TRBV20-1 were among them. A significant reduction in normalized Chao1 diversity was observed in multiple sclerosis patients versus controls.

Carried by the TCR beta cDNA libraries were unique molecular identifiers. The authors obtained some 500,000 cDNA molecules from around 0.96 to 9.9 million T cells. TCRdb re-analysed the PCR reads in MiXCR, keeping a single row per CDR3 protein. The sample includes hundreds of thousands of distinct CDR3 sequences, approximately 45% of them seen just once. V trimming: 2 bases; J trimming: 3 bases; junction bases outside the gene matches: 9. The germline CDR1 and CDR2 sequences are MNHEY and SVGAGI. This CDR3 region has 16 residues. This clonotype was found a few times. Its antigen is unidentified. This clonotype originated in a girl under 18 with multiple sclerosis. Sequencing was done on a sample of blood. The chain recombines TRBV6-5 with TRBJ2-7; 8 bases are a match to TRBD2. The CDR3 reads CASSYKRAGGLYEQYF. Written as DNA, the CDR3 is TGTGCCAGCAGTTACAAACGGGCGGGAGGTCTCTACGAGCAGTACTTC.